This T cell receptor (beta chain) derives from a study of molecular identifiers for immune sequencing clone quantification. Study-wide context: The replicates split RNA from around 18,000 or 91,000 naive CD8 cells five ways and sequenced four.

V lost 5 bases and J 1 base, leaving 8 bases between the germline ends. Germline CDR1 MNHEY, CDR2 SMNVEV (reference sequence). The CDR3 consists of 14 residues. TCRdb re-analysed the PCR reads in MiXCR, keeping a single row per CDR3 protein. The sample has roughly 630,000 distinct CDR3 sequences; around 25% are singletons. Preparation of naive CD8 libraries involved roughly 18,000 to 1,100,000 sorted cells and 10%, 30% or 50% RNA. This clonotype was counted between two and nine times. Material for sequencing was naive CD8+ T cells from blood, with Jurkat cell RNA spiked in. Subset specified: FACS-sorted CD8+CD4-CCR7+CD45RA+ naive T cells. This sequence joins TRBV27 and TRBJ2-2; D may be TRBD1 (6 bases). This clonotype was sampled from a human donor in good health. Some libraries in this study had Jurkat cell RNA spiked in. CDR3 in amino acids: CASSMGQNTGELFF. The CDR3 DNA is TGTGCCAGCAGTATGGGACAGAACACCGGGGAGCTGTTTTTT.